Sequencing of this TCR beta chain was carried out in a study of blood T cells in healthy people across ages. The study recruited healthy Caucasian donors from Russia who were aged about 6 to 90. A second roughly 6 to 11 cycle PCR used barcoded and J-beta primers. Each CDR3 protein is one row after TCRdb ran MiXCR on the 5' RACE reads. The repertoire holds roughly 1.6 million distinct CDR3 sequences, with approximately 32% as singletons. V was cut by 3 bases and J by 4 bases, with 12 bases left in between. The CDR3 loop spans 14 amino acids. This clonotype was recorded many times. The chain couples TRBV12-3 or TRBV12-4 to TRBJ2-5; D perhaps matches TRBD1 (5 bases). The sample taken for sequencing was blood. The receptor was derived from a woman under 40 in good health. This CDR3 is CASSLVRDGETQYF. The DNA for the CDR3 is TGTGCCAGCAGTTTGGTCAGGGATGGAGAGACCCAGTACTTC.